Described below is a single T cell receptor (beta chain) sequence and its context. Its antigen is undetermined. This sample was included in a study of identical twins. Trimming cost V 4 bases and J 4 bases, with 14 bases left between them. The CDR3 covers 15 residues. The germline V gene has CDR1 SGHDT and CDR2 YYEEEE. cDNA molecules carried unique molecular identifiers, and template switching added a universal primer site. Each CDR3 protein is one row after TCRdb ran MiXCR on the 5' RACE reads. Of roughly 490,000 distinct CDR3 sequences listed, roughly an eighth are singletons. Healthy Caucasians provided all donations. General study points: Within monozygotic twins, out-of-frame TCR alpha sharing was underestimated by the models. There is a chance that invariant MAIT and iNKT cells partially muddied zero-insertion analyses.

These data were also filed under a second study, of yellow fever vaccine responses in identical twins.

The rearrangement links TRBV5-6 to TRBJ2-2; either TRBD1 or TRBD2 may supply D (5 bases each). Material: CD4+ T cells sorted from blood. The source of this sequence is a woman aged 18-29 years in good health. CDR3: CASSQGARGTGELFF. CDR3 nucleotide sequence: TGTGCCAGCAGCCAGGGTGCCCGGGGCACCGGGGAGCTGTTTTTT.